Reported below is one T cell receptor (beta chain). Its target is not known. Prepared TCR beta cDNA libraries contained unique molecular identifiers. One entry per CDR3 protein results from TCRdb running MiXCR on the PCR reads. The sample records about 430,000 distinct CDR3 sequences, 35% to 45% being singletons. This CDR3 spans 17 amino acids. V was clipped by 10 bases and J by 0 bases, with 22 bases between them. The sample is drawn from a study of post-analysis software for immune sequencing data. General study points: The five TRBV segments detected at higher frequency in patients than in controls included TRBV5-6, TRBV5-1 and TRBV20-1. Diversity measured as normalized Chao1 was significantly lower in multiple sclerosis patients than in controls.

The chain has TRBV12-3 or TRBV12-4 and TRBJ1-5; tentatively, D is TRBD1 (6 bases). The TCR sequence derives from a girl aged 2 to 9 with multiple sclerosis. Sequencing was carried out using blood. The CDR3 nucleotides read TGTGCCATCTCTGATGGGCCGGGACACTGTAGCAATCAGCCCCAGCATTTT. As protein: CAISDGPGHCSNQPQHF.